This TCR beta chain was captured in a study of regulatory T cells in long-lasting Graves disease. Overall study findings and caveats: Having only a small sample size may have limited accuracy.

Assembly of TCR beta libraries relied on iRepertoire HTBI primers together with Arm-PCR of CDR3 regions. In TCRdb, the multiplex PCR reads were re-called with MiXCR into one record per CDR3 protein. The sample contains some 330,000 distinct CDR3 sequences, approximately 10% of which appear only once. This CDR3 region has 15 residues. V was trimmed by 2 bases and J by 3 bases, leaving 11 bases between them. Per the germline V gene, CDR1 is KGHSH and CDR2 is LQKENI. Time point in this sample: newly diagnosed GD, antithyroid drugs for less than 3 months. Making the TCR library involved RNA that had been extracted from PBMCs. The table lists this clonotype with many counts. No antigen is known for it. These records were also assigned to another study, of T cells in Graves' hyperthyroidism and ophthalmopathy. Per that study: Hyperthyroidism in the patients, aged 18 to 65, was newly diagnosed and under 2 months in duration. The HTBI primer set was used in a first-round RT-PCR of the TCR CDR3.

The chain has TRBV18 and TRBJ2-1; D call uncertain. The sequences come from peripheral blood mononuclear cells (PBMCs), collected at new diagnosis, from a patient treated with antithyroid drugs. This sequence was found in a woman aged 18-30 years with Graves disease. The CDR3 DNA sequence: TGTGCCAGCTCACCATTTTACGGGCTCTACAATGAGCAGTTCTTC. Encoded protein: CASSPFYGLYNEQFF.